This T cell receptor (beta chain) was recorded in a study of molecular identifiers for immune sequencing clone quantification. Overall study findings and caveats: Underestimation of highly expanded clone sizes could arise where identical TCR molecules share a barcode. In naive cells, clones above 20 RNA copies held under 1% of molecules, whereas in effector cells they held over 99%. Researchers reportedly could pick up spiked Jurkat TCR RNA from one cell mixed into approximately 910,000 naive cells.

V lost 3 bases, J lost 4 bases, and 12 bases lay in between. CDR1 MGHRA and CDR2 YSYEKL come from the germline V gene. The CDR3 has 15 residues. Sorting defined naive CD8 T cells as CD8+CD4-CCR7+CD45RA+. As regards this clonotype: Its matching antigen is unknown.

TCRdb called the PCR reads again in MiXCR, with one record for every CDR3 protein. The sample contains just under 650,000 distinct CDR3 sequences, about 20% of which appear only once. The V gene is TRBV4-1, the J gene TRBJ1-4, with D uncertain. Sequenced sample: naive CD8+ T cells from blood, with Jurkat cell RNA spiked in. Indicated subset: FACS-sorted CD8+CD4-CCR7+CD45RA+ naive T cells. This TCR was sampled from a human donor in good health. Some libraries in this study had Jurkat cell RNA spiked in. CDR3 sequence: CASSHQQTFNEKLFF. In DNA, the CDR3 is TGCGCCAGCAGCCACCAACAGACTTTTAATGAAAAACTGTTTTTT.